The 18 T cell receptor beta chains below all came from one sample that was sequenced in a study of identical twins. TCRdb analysed the 5' RACE reads with MiXCR anew, one entry per CDR3 protein. Here the sample spans about 470,000 distinct CDR3 sequences, roughly 24% being singletons. These same data were also listed under a study on T cells expressing NK-cell markers.

The specimen sequenced was CD4+ T cells sorted from blood. The receptors derive from a woman between 18 and 30 years old in good health.

The rearrangement joins TRBV20-1 to TRBJ1-1; D is unresolved. V shed 6 bases and J shed 1 base, with 15 bases lying between them. Germline CDR1 DFQATT, CDR2 SNEGSKA (reference sequence). This CDR3 comprises 14 residues. In DNA, the CDR3 is TGCAGTGCCGACGTCGGGTTGTGGAACACTGAAGCTTTCTTT. Protein: CSADVGLWNTEAFF.

The J gene is TRBJ2-1, the V gene TRBV7-3; D is perhaps TRBD2 (5 bases). This CDR3 has 19 amino acids. V lost 2 bases to trimming and J lost 3 bases, with 23 bases between them. Germline CDR1 and CDR2: SGHTA and FQGTGA. The CDR3 region is CASSLRPTLTSGFYNEQFF. As DNA, the CDR3 is TGTGCCAGCAGCTTACGCCCCACGCTTACTAGTGGGTTCTACAATGAGCAGTTCTTC.

This clonotype occurred many times. This chain links TRBV12-3 or TRBV12-4 with TRBJ2-7, with 8 nucleotides matching TRBD1. The CDR3 length is 14 residues. V was pared by 5 bases and J by 4 bases, with 7 bases of the junction left unmatched. As DNA, the CDR3 is TGTGCCAGCAGTCGCGGACAGGGTCGGTACGAGCAGTACTTC. Translation: CASSRGQGRYEQYF.

The chain combines TRBV27 with TRBJ2-7; 7 bases match TRBD1. CDR1 is MNHEY, CDR2 SMNVEV, per germline (reference sequence). J lost 1 base, V lost 5 bases, and 5 bases had no gene match. There are 14 residues in the CDR3. As DNA, the CDR3 is TGTGCCAGCAGTATTAAGGACAGGTCCTACGAGCAGTACTTC. The encoded protein is CASSIKDRSYEQYF.

This clonotype was seen ten or more times. The rearrangement links TRBV20-1 to TRBJ1-3; tentatively, D is TRBD1 (6 bases). Trimming took 5 bases from V and 0 from J, leaving 14 bases between them. The CDR3 has 15 amino acids. The germline V gene has CDR1 DFQATT and CDR2 SNEGSKA (reference sequence). In DNA form, the CDR3 reads TGCAGTGCTTCATCCGGGGGCTACTCTGGAAACACCATATATTTT. It translates to CSASSGGYSGNTIYF.

Worth noting for this clonotype: The germline gene is not matched at one end of the junction; a read error may be the cause. This sequence joins TRBV10-3 and TRBJ2-7; D is possibly TRBD1 (5 bases). This CDR3 is built from 11 residues. Looked up from germline, CDR1 is ENHRY and CDR2 is SYGVKD. The CDR3 reads CAISDTQRQIF. The CDR3 nucleotides read TGTGCCATCAGTGACACCCAGAGACAGATCTTC.

V and J are TRBV2 and TRBJ2-2; a weak D match, TRBD2 (5 bases). The CDR3 spans 15 residues. Germline CDR1 and CDR2: SNHLY and FYNNEI. V was trimmed by 5 bases and J by 3 bases, leaving 13 bases between them. The CDR3 is CASSTEGGHTGELFF. In nucleotides, the CDR3 is TGTGCCAGCAGTACCGAGGGCGGTCACACCGGGGAGCTGTTTTTT.

The table lists this clonotype with a few counts. The V and J genes are TRBV20-1 and TRBJ1-3; D is perhaps TRBD1 (5 bases). The germline CDR1 and CDR2 sequences are DFQATT and SNEGSKA (reference sequence). Between the trimmed V and J ends, which lost 5 bases and 1 base, there was a span of 15 bases. The CDR3 extends over 15 amino acids. CDR3 sequence (DNA): TGCAGTGCTTCCCGCCAGGGAGGGTCTGGAAACACCATATATTTT. Translating it yields CSASRQGGSGNTIYF.

The chain combines TRBV6-1 with TRBJ2-7; D gene ambiguous. CDR1 is MNHNS and CDR2 is SASEGT in the germline V gene. The CDR3 contains 12 residues. With 4 bases removed from V and 5 bases from J, the gap between germline ends came to 9 bases. The CDR3 protein is CASSVLGDEQYF. In nucleotides, the CDR3 is TGTGCCAGCAGTGTGCTTGGCGACGAGCAGTACTTC.

A few counts support this clonotype. The rearrangement joins TRBV7-2 to TRBJ2-3, with 14 bases that match TRBD2. Germline V CDR1 and CDR2: SGHTA, FQGNSA. The V gene end was trimmed by 8 bases and the J gene end by 6 bases; junction bases not matched to a gene: 4. The CDR3 loop spans 14 amino acids. The CDR3 spells CASWGLAGADTQYF. The CDR3 DNA is TGTGCCAGCTGGGGACTAGCGGGAGCGGATACGCAGTATTTT. Supplemented by reference TRBV7-2 and TRBJ2-3, the full variable domain reads GAGVSQSPSNKVTEKGKDVELRCDPISGHTALYWYRQSLGQGLEFLIYFQGNSAPDKSGLPSDRFSAERTGGSVSTLTIQRTQQEDSAVYLCASWGLAGADTQYFGPGTRLTVL.

CDR3: CASSRQGPTQPQHF. As DNA, the CDR3 is TGTGCCAGCAGTCGACAGGGGCCGACTCAGCCCCAGCATTTT. The V and J genes are TRBV28 and TRBJ1-5; 8 nucleotides match TRBD1. The V gene end was trimmed by 5 bases and the J gene end by 6 bases; junction bases not matched to a gene: 6. CDR1 is MDHEN, CDR2 SYDVKM, per germline. The length of the CDR3 is 14 residues.

V and J are TRBV20-1 and TRBJ1-1; D gene uncertain. The V gene lost 2 bases and the J gene lost 5 bases, with 9 bases spanning the gap. Germline-derived CDR1 and CDR2 are DFQATT and SNEGSKA (reference sequence). The CDR3 totals 12 residues. CDR3 DNA: TGCAGTGCTAGATCCGGGGATACTGAAGCTTTCTTT. It codes for CSARSGDTEAFF.

The rearrangement joins TRBV7-2 to TRBJ1-5; D is undetermined. This CDR3 has 12 residues. Germline V gives CDR1 SGHTA, CDR2 FQGNSA. Trimming stripped 2 bases from V and 9 bases from J, with 8 bases between. Written as DNA, the CDR3 is TGTGCCAGCAGCTTATCAGCTGGGCCCCAGCATTTT. Amino acids: CASSLSAGPQHF.

This clonotype was counted a few times. The J gene is TRBJ1-1, the V gene TRBV5-1; D is undetermined. Germline V gene lookup returns CDR1 SGHRS and CDR2 YFSETQ. V shed 1 base and J shed 0 bases, with 7 bases lying between them. The CDR3 consists of 14 residues. This CDR3 reads CASSLIDLNTEAFF. CDR3 coding DNA: TGCGCCAGCAGCTTGATCGACCTGAACACTGAAGCTTTCTTT.

This sequence joins TRBV20-1 and TRBJ2-4; 16 bases align to TRBD2. The CDR3 sequence is 17 residues long. Germline assignment: CDR1 DFQATT and CDR2 SNEGSKA (reference sequence). Unmatched junction bases numbered 10, after V lost 5 bases and J lost 6 bases. The CDR3 DNA reads TGCAGTGCTCCGGGACTAGCGGGAGGGGCAGCGGGAAACATTCAGTACTTC. This gives the protein CSAPGLAGGAAGNIQYF.

The table lists this clonotype with a count of one. The rearrangement joins TRBV7-9 to TRBJ2-2; D unclear. Deletions cut 2 bases from V and 0 bases from J, with 7 bases between. Germline V gene sequence: CDR1 SEHNR, CDR2 FQNEAQ (reference sequence). The CDR3 contains 15 residues. CDR3 sequence reads: CASSLSLANTGELFF. CDR3 bases: TGTGCCAGCAGCTTAAGTCTAGCGAACACCGGGGAGCTGTTTTTT.

This clonotype showed up just a few times. The chain has TRBV4-1 and TRBJ2-5; a possible D gene is TRBD2 (5 bases). This CDR3 has 14 residues. Germline values: CDR1 MGHRA, CDR2 YSYEKL. V was clipped by 2 bases and J by 0 bases, with 7 bases between them. The CDR3 region is CASSQRGNQETQYF. CDR3 nucleotides: TGCGCCAGCAGCCAACGGGGAAACCAAGAGACCCAGTACTTC.

V gene TRBV20-1 combines with J gene TRBJ2-7, with 8 bases aligning to TRBD2. Germline loops: CDR1 DFQATT, CDR2 SNEGSKA (reference sequence). The CDR3 contains 14 residues. V dropped 3 bases and J dropped 0; count of bases not matched to a gene: 4. This chain's CDR3 is CSASFAGGSYEQYF. In DNA form, the CDR3 reads TGCAGTGCTAGTTTCGCGGGAGGCTCCTACGAGCAGTACTTC.